Listed below are T cell receptor beta chains from one sample, sequenced in a study of blood T cell repertoires in COVID-19. Clones were read by immunoSEQ multiplex PCR, and TCRdb kept only the in-frame ones, dropping some. Of tens of thousands of clones in the sample, around two thirds are singletons; the top ten hold 3.9%. The specimen was peripheral blood. The receptors stem from a man aged 65 to 79 with COVID-19, enrolled during active disease. The CDR3 runs from the conserved cysteine through the conserved F or W. A D gene is named only where the DNA matches it firmly. Clone size, where shown, is once, few, many, or a class for clones that have expanded.

V	size	D	J	CDR3	DNA
TRBV11-2	NA	NA	TRBJ2-1	CASSLGGSSYNEQFF	TGTGCCAGCAGCTTAGGTGGGAGCTCCTACAATGAGCAGTTCTTC
TRBV27	NA	TRBD2	TRBJ2-7	CASSPRSGSLYEQYF	TGTGCCAGCAGTCCGAGGAGCGGGAGTCTCTACGAGCAGTACTTC
TRBV7-2	NA	NA	TRBJ1-4	CASSPRTDTNEKLFF	TGTGCCAGCAGCCCCCGGACAGACACTAATGAAAAACTGTTTTTT
TRBV9	NA	TRBD2	TRBJ2-3	CASSVAGDAGGPGIGARDTQYF	TGTGCCAGCAGCGTAGCCGGCGATGCGGGAGGGCCGGGGATTGGGGCGCGAGATACGCAGTATTTT
TRBV7-9	NA	NA	TRBJ1-1	CASSSGAGGNTEAFF	TGTGCCAGCAGCTCAGGGGCGGGGGGTAACACTGAAGCTTTCTTT
TRBV6-5	NA	NA	TRBJ2-1	CASSYSGRISYNEQFF	TGTGCCAGCAGTTACTCGGGGCGTATCTCCTACAATGAGCAGTTCTTC
TRBV28	NA	TRBD1	TRBJ1-1	CASSLPTGLLTEAFF	TGTGCCAGCAGTTTACCGACAGGGTTGCTCACTGAAGCTTTCTTT
TRBV28	NA	NA	TRBJ2-3	CASSLAGASTDTQYF	TGTGCCAGCAGTTTGGCGGGGGCTAGCACAGATACGCAGTATTTT
TRBV4-2	NA	NA	TRBJ2-3	CASSQDGGLQRDTQYF	TGTGCCAGCAGCCAAGACGGCGGGCTTCAAAGAGATACGCAGTATTTT
TRBV28	once	TRBD1	TRBJ2-7	CASSSGQGAHEQYF	TGTGCCAGCAGTTCAGGACAGGGTGCCCACGAGCAGTACTTC
TRBV10-3	NA	NA	TRBJ2-3	CAISESGTSTDTQYF	TGTGCCATCAGTGAGTCGGGGACAAGCACAGATACGCAGTATTTT
TRBV7-3	NA	TRBD1	TRBJ1-1	CASSTGTGGTEAFF	TGTGCCAGCAGTACCGGGACAGGGGGCACTGAAGCTTTCTTT
TRBV7-2	NA	TRBD1	TRBJ1-4	CASSSLDRGNNEKLFF	TGTGCCAGCAGCTCCCTAGACAGGGGAAACAATGAAAAACTGTTTTTT
TRBV7-2	NA	TRBD2	TRBJ2-3	CASNQASGSLGTDTQYF	TGTGCCAGCAACCAGGCTAGCGGGAGTCTGGGCACAGATACGCAGTATTTT
TRBV9	NA	NA	TRBJ2-7	CASSVGGRIGSYEQYF	TGTGCCAGCAGCGTAGGCGGTCGGATCGGGTCCTACGAGCAGTACTTC
TRBV7-6	few	NA	TRBJ2-1	CASSPRAQGNEQFF	TGTGCCAGCAGCCCCCGGGCTCAGGGCAATGAGCAGTTCTTC
TRBV7-2	NA	NA	TRBJ1-1	CASSSQGSWTEAFF	TGTGCCAGCAGTTCCCAGGGATCTTGGACTGAAGCTTTCTTT
TRBV28	NA	NA	TRBJ1-2	CASSLVAVYGYTF	TGTGCCAGCAGTTTAGTGGCAGTCTATGGCTACACCTTC
TRBV18	NA	NA	TRBJ1-1	CASSPPSGARTEAFF	TGTGCCAGCTCACCACCGTCAGGGGCGCGGACTGAAGCTTTCTTT
TRBV19	NA	NA	TRBJ2-6	CASSITGLSGANVLTF	TGTGCCAGTAGTATTACCGGTCTCTCTGGGGCCAACGTCCTGACTTTC
TRBV19	NA	NA	TRBJ2-1	CASSIVDTEQFF	TGTGCCAGTAGTATAGTGGACACGGAGCAGTTCTTC
TRBV4-2	many	TRBD1	TRBJ1-2	CASSQDRGSYGYTF	TGTGCCAGCAGCCAAGACAGGGGGAGCTATGGCTACACCTTC
TRBV4-1	once	NA	TRBJ1-5	CASSQAPLHRPRDRNSNQPQHF	TGCGCCAGCAGCCAAGCCCCCCTACACCGACCCCGTGACAGGAATAGCAATCAGCCCCAGCATTTT
TRBV3-1/TRBV3-2	NA	NA	TRBJ1-1	CASSPSGAEAFF	TGTGCCAGCAGCCCGTCGGGTGCTGAAGCTTTCTTT
TRBV6-2/TRBV6-3	few	TRBD1	TRBJ2-2	CASSYSRGRITGELFF	TGTGCCAGCAGTTATAGCAGGGGGCGTATCACCGGGGAGCTGTTTTTT
TRBV27	NA	TRBD1	TRBJ2-1	CASRLNWGQGAVNEQFF	TGTGCCAGCAGGCTCAATTGGGGACAGGGGGCAGTCAATGAGCAGTTCTTC
TRBV7-3	NA	TRBD2	TRBJ2-1	CASSSKVGREGLIEQFF	TGTGCCAGCAGCTCCAAAGTGGGGCGGGAGGGCCTAATTGAGCAGTTCTTC
TRBV5-1	few	NA	TRBJ2-7	CASSRDSGEQYF	TGCGCCAGCAGCCGTGACTCCGGGGAGCAGTACTTC
TRBV27	NA	NA	TRBJ1-2	CASSSAQGRSHYGYTF	TGTGCCAGCAGTTCGGCACAGGGTCGAAGTCACTATGGCTACACCTTC
TRBV5-6	NA	NA	TRBJ2-1	CASSLGGALDYNEQFF	TGTGCCAGCAGCTTAGGGGGTGCGTTGGATTACAATGAGCAGTTCTTC
TRBV7-8	NA	TRBD1	TRBJ1-6	CASSLSGTEDSPLHF	TGTGCCAGCAGCTTATCTGGGACAGAGGATTCACCCCTCCACTTT
TRBV6-5	NA	NA	TRBJ2-4	CASTSRIRGNIQYF	TGTGCCAGCACCTCTCGTATAAGGGGGAACATTCAGTACTTC
TRBV3-1/TRBV3-2	NA	TRBD2	TRBJ2-2	CASSNPGVAGAAGELFF	TGTGCCAGCAGCAATCCCGGGGTAGCGGGAGCGGCCGGGGAGCTGTTTTTT
TRBV5-1	NA	TRBD1	TRBJ2-7	CASSFQGAIYEQYF	TGCGCCAGCAGCTTTCAGGGGGCGATCTACGAGCAGTACTTC
TRBV9	NA	TRBD1	TRBJ1-1	CASSAERSAGGLNTEAFF	TGTGCCAGCAGCGCCGAAAGGTCGGCAGGGGGCTTGAACACTGAAGCTTTCTTT
TRBV9	NA	TRBD2	TRBJ2-1	CASSPRTSGSDEQFF	TGTGCCAGCAGCCCACGGACTAGCGGGAGCGATGAGCAGTTCTTC
TRBV27	once	TRBD2	TRBJ2-7	CASRHDLAGVTGEQYF	TGTGCCAGCAGACACGACCTAGCGGGAGTAACCGGCGAGCAGTACTTC